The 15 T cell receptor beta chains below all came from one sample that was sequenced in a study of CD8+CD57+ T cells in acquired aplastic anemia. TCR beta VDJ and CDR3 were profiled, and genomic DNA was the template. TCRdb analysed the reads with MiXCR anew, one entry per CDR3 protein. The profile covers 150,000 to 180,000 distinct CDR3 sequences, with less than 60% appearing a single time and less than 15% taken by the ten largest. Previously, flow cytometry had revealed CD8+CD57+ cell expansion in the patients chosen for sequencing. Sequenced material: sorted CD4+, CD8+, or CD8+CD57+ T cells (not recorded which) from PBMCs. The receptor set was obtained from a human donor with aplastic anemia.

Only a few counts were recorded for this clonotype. DNA for the CDR3: TGCAGCGTTGACGGACAGGAGGGACCTGAACGTTACGAGCAGTACTTC. Amino acids: CSVDGQEGPERYEQYF. The J gene is TRBJ2-7, the V gene TRBV29-1, with D possibly being TRBD1 (7 bases). Germline CDR1 is SQVTM and CDR2 is ANQGSEA. V lost 3 bases and J 4 bases, leaving 22 bases between the germline ends. CDR3 length: 16 residues.

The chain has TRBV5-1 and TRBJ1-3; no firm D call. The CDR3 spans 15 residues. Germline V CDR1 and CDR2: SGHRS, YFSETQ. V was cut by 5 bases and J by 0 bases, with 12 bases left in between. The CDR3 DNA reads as TGCGCCAGCAGGAGGTCCACAGACTCTGGAAACACCATATATTTT. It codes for CASRRSTDSGNTIYF.

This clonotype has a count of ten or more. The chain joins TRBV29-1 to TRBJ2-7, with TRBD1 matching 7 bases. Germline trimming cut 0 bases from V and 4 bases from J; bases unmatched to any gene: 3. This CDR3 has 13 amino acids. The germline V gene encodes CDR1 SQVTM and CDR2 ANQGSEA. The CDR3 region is CSVEEGTDYEQYF. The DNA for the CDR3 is TGCAGCGTTGAAGAGGGGACAGATTACGAGCAGTACTTC.

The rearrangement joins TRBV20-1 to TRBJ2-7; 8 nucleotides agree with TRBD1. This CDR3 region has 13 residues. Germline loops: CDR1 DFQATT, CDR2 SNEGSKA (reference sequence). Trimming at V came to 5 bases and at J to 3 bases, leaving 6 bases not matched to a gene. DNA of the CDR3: TGCAGTGCTTCGGGACAGGTTAGCTACGAGCAGTACTTC. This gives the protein CSASGQVSYEQYF.

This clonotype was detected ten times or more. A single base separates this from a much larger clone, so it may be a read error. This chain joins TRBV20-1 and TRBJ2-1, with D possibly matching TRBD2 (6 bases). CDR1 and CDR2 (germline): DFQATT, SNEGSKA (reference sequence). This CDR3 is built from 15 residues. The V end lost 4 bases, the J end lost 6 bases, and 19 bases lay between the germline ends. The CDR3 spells CSATPPSEDVNEQFF. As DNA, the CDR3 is TGCAGTGCTACCCCCCCTAGCGAGGACGTCAATGAGCAGTTCTTC.

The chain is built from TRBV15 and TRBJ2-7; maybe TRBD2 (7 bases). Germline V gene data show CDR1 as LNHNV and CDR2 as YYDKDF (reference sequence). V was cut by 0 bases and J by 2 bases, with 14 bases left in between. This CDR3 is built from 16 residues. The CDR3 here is CATSRDRTGGTYEQYF. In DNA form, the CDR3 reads TGTGCCACCAGCAGAGATCGGACGGGGGGCACCTACGAGCAGTACTTC.

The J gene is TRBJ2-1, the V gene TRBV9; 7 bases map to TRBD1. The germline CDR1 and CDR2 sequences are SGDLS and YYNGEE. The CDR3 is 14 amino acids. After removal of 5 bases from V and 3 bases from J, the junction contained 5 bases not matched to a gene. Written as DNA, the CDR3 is TGTGCCAGCAGGGCCGGGACAGACTACAATGAGCAGTTCTTC. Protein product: CASRAGTDYNEQFF.

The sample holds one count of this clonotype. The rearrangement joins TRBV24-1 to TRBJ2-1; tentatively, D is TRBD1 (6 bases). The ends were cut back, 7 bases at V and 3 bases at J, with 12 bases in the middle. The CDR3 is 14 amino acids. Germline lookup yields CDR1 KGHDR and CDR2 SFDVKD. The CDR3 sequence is CATSPGQIYNEQFF. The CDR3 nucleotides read TGTGCCACCAGCCCAGGACAGATCTACAATGAGCAGTTCTTC.

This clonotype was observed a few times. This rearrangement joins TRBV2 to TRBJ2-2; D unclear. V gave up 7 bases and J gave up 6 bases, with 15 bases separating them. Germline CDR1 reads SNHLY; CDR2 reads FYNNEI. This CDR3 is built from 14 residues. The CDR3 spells CASNPLSAAGELFF. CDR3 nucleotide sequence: TGTGCCAGCAATCCTCTAAGTGCGGCCGGGGAGCTGTTTTTT.

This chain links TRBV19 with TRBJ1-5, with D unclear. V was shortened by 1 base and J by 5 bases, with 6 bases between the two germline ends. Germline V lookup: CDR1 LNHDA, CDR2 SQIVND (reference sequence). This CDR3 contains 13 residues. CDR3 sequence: CASSIAEHQPQHF. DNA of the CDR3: TGTGCCAGTAGTATAGCAGAACATCAGCCCCAGCATTTT.

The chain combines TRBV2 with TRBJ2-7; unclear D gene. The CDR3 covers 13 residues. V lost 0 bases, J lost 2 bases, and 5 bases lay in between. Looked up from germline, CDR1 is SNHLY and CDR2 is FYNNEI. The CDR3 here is CASSEARPYEQYF. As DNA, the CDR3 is TGTGCCAGCAGTGAAGCTAGGCCCTACGAGCAGTACTTC.

The CDR3: CASRSGGVANTEAFF. CDR3 nucleotides: TGTGCCAGCAGGTCAGGGGGAGTAGCGAACACTGAAGCTTTCTTT. The V gene is TRBV6-2 or TRBV6-3, the J gene TRBJ1-1; 7 bases match TRBD1. Trimming cost V 6 bases and J 1 base; bases outside gene matches: 8. The CDR3 contains 15 residues. The germline V gene encodes CDR1 MNHEY and CDR2 SVGEGT.

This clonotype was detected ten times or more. The CDR3 nucleotides read TGTGCCAGCAGTCAAGGTACCCTTAATGAAAAACTGTTTTTT. Translation gives CASSQGTLNEKLFF. This chain uses TRBV5-6 with TRBJ1-4; D gene ambiguous. V was shortened by 5 bases and J by 4 bases, with 12 bases between the two germline ends. From germline, CDR1 is SGHDT and CDR2 YYEEEE. This CDR3 is 14 amino acids long.

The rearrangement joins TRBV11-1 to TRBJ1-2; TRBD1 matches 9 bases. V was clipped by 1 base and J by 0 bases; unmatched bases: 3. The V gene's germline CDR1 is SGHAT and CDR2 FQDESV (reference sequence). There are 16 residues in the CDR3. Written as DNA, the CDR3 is TGTGCCAGCAGCTTAGGGAGACAGGGGGCTAACTATGGCTACACCTTC. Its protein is CASSLGRQGANYGYTF. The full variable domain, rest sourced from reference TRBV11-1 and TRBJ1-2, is EAEVAQSPRYKITEKSQAVAFWCDPISGHATLYWYRQILGQGPELLVQFQDESVVDDSQLPKDRFSAERLKGVDSTLKIQPAELGDSAMYLCASSLGRQGANYGYTFGSGTRLTVV.

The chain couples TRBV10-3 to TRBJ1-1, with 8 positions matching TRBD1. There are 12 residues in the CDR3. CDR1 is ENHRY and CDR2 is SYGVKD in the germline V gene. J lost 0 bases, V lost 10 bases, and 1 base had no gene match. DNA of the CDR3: TGTGCCACCAGGGGGCTGAACACTGAAGCTTTCTTT. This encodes CATRGLNTEAFF.